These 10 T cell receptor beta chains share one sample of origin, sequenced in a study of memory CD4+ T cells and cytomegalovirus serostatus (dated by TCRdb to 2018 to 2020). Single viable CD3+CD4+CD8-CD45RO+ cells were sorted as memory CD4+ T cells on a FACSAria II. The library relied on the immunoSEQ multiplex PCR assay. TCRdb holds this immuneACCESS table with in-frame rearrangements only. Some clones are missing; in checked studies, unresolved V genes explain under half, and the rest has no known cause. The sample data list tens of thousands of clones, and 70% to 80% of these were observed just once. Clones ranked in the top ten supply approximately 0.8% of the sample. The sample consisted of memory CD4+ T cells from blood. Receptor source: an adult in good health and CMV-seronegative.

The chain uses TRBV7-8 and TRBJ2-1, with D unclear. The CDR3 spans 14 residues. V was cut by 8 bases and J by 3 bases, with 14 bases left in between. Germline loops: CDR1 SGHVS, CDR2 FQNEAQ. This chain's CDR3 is CASGNGNYYNEQFF. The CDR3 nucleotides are TGTGCCAGCGGTAACGGCAATTACTACAATGAGCAGTTCTTC.

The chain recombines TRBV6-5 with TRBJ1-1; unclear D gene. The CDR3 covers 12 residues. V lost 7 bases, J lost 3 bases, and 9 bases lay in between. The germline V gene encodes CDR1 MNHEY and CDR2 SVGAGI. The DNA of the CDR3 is TGTGCCAGCAATAAGGGTGACACTGAAGCTTTCTTT. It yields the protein CASNKGDTEAFF.

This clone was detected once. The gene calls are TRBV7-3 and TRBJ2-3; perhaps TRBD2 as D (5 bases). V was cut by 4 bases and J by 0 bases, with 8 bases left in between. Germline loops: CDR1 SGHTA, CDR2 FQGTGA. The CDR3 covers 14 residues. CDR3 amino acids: CASSSLGSTDTQYF. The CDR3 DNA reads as TGTGCCAGCAGCTCACTAGGAAGCACAGATACGCAGTATTTT.

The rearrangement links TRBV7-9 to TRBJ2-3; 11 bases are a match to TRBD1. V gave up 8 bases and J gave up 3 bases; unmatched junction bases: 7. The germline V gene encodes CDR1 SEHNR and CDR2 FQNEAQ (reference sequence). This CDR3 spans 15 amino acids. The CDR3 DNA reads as TGTGCCAGCGAGACCGGGACAGGGGGAACAGATACGCAGTATTTT. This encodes CASETGTGGTDTQYF.

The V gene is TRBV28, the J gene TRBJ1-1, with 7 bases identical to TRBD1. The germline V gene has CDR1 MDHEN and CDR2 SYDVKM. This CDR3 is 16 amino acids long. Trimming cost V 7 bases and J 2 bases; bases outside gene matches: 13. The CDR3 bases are TGTGCCAGCAAGGGGGCCCCCGGGACAGCAAACACTGAAGCTTTCTTT. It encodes CASKGAPGTANTEAFF. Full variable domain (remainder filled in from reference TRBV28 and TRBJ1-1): DVKVTQSSRYLVKRTGEKVFLECVQDMDHENMFWYRQDPGLGLRLIYFSYDVKMKEKGDIPEGYSVSREKKERFSLILESASTNQTSMYLCASKGAPGTANTEAFFGQGTRLTVV.

CDR3: CASSPLVAGGQYF. The CDR3 DNA is TGTGCCAGCAGCCCACTCGTAGCGGGGGGACAGTACTTC. The V gene is TRBV11-2, the J gene TRBJ2-5; 10 bases are a match to TRBD2. There are 13 residues in the CDR3. CDR1 is SGHAT, CDR2 FQNNGV, per germline. The J segment lost 11 bases and the V segment lost 5 bases, leaving 8 bases of the junction unmatched.

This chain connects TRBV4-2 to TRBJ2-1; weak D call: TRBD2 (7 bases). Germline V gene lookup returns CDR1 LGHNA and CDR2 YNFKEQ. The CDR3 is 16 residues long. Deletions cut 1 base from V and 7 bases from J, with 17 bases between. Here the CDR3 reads CASSQVGGAHSNEQFF. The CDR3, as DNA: TGTGCCAGCAGCCAAGTTGGGGGGGCACATAGTAATGAGCAGTTCTTC.

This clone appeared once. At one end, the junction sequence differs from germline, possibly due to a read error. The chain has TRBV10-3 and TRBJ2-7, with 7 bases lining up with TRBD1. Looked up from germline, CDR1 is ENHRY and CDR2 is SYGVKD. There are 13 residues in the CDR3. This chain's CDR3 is CAVRDSQSYEQYF. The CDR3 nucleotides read TGTGCCGTCAGGGACAGCCAGTCCTACGAGCAGTACTTC.

DNA of the CDR3: TGTGCCAGCAGCCGCCTCCTAGCGGGGGGTAGAAACGAGCAGTACTTC. Its protein is CASSRLLAGGRNEQYF. The gene calls are TRBV13 and TRBJ2-7, with 11 positions matching TRBD2. The CDR3 totals 16 residues. V shed 5 bases, J shed 5 bases, and the junction held 11 bases outside the gene matches. Germline loops: CDR1 PRHDT, CDR2 FYEKMQ (reference sequence). The complete variable domain, with remaining parts taken from reference TRBV13 and TRBJ2-7, reads AAGVIQSPRHLIKEKRETATLKCYPIPRHDTVYWYQQGPGQDPQFLISFYEKMQSDKGSIPDRFSAQQFSDYHSELNMSSLELGDSALYFCASSRLLAGGRNEQYFGPGTRLTVT.

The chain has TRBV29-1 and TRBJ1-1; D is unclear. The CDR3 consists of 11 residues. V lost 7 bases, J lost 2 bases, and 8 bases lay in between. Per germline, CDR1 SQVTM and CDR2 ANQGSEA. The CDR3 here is CSGSDNTEAFF. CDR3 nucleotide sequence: TGCAGCGGTTCGGATAACACTGAAGCTTTCTTT.